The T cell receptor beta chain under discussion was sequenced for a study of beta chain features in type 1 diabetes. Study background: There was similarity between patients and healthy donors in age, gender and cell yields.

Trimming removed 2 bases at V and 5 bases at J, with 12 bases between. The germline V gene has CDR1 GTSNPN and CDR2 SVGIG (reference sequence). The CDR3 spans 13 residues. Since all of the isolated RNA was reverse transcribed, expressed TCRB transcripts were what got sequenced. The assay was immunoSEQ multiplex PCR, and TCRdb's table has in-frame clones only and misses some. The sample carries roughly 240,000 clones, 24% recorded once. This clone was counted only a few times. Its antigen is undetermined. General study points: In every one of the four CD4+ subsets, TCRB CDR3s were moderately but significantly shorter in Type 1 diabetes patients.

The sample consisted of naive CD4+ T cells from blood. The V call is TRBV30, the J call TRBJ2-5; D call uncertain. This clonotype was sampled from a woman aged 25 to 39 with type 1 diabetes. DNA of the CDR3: TGTGCCTGGAGTTTTACTACCGGGGAGACCCAGTACTTC. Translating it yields CAWSFTTGETQYF.